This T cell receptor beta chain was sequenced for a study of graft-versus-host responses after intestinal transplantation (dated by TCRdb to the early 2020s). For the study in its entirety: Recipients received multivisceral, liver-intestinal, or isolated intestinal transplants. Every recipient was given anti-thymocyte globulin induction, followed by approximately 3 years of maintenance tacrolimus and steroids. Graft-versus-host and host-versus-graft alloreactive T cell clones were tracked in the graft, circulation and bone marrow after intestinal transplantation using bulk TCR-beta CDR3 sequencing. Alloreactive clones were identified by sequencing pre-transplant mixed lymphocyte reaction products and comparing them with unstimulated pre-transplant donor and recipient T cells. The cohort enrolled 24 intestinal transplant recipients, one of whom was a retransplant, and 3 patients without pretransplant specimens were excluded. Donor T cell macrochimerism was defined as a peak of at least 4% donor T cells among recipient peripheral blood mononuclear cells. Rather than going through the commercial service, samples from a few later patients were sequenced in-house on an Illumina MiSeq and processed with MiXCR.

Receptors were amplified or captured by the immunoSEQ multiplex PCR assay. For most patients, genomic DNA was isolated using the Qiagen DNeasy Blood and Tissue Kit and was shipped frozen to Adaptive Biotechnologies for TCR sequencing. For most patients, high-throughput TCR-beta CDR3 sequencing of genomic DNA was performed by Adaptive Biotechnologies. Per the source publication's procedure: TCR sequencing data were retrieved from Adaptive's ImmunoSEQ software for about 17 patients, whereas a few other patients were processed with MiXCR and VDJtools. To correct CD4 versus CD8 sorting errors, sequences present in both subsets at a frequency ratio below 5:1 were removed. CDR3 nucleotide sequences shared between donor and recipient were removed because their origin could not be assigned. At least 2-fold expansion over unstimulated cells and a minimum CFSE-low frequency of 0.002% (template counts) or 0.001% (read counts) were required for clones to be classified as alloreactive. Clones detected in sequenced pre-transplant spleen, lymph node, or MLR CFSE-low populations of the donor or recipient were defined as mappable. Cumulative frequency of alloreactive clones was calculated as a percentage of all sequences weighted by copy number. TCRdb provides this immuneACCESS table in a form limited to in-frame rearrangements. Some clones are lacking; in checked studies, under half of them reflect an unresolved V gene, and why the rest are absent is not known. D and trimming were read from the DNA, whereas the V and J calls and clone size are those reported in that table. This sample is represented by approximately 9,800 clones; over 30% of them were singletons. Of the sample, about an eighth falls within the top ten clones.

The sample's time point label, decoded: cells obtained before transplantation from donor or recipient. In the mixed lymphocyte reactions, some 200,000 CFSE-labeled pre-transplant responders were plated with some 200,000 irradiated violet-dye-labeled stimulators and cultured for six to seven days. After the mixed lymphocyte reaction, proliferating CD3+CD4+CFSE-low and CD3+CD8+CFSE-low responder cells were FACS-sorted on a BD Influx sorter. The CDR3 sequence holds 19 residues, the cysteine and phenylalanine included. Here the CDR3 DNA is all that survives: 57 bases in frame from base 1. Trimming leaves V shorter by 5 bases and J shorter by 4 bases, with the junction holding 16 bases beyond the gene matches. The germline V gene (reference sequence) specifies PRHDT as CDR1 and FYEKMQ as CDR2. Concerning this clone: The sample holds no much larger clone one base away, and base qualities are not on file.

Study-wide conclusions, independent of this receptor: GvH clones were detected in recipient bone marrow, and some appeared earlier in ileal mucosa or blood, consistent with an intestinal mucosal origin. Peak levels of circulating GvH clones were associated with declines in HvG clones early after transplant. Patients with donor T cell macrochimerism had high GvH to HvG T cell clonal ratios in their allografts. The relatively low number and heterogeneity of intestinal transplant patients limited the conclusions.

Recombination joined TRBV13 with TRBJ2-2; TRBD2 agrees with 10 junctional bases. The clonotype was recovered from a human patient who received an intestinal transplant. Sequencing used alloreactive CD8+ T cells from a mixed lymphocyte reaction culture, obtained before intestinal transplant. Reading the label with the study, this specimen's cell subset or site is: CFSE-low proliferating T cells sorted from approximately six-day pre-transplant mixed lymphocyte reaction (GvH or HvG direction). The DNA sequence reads TGTGCCAGCAGCACAACCGGGGGTGGTAGCGGGAGGACCACCGGGGAGCTGTTTTTT. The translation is CASSTTGGGSGRTTGELFF.